These 10 T cell receptor beta chains came from one sample sequenced in a study of T cells in Graves' hyperthyroidism and ophthalmopathy (dated 2019 in TCRdb). The library was obtained by multiplex PCR. The sequencer listed for this sample is Illumina HiSeq 2000. The TCR beta CDR3 regions were amplified from RNA transcripts. The TCR CDR3 was subjected to a first round of RT-PCR using the HTBI primer set and the Qiagen OneStep RT-PCR kit. TCRdb handled the public reads itself, with Q25 trimming in fastp and clone calling in MiXCR, and kept productive beta chains. Rows are unified per CDR3 protein, each entry keeping the most common DNA and genes. The sample table records under 700,000 distinct CDR3 sequences; 16% of these occur just once. About 17% of the sample is held by the ten biggest clonotypes. Sequenced sample: blood. The receptors shown here come from a woman under 30 with Graves' hyperthyroidism.

This clonotype has only a few counts. J is TRBJ2-7 and V is TRBV6-2 or TRBV6-3, with TRBD1 matching over 7 bases. The V segment lost 6 bases and the J segment 0 bases; nucleotides outside the gene matches: 5. The CDR3 extends over 14 amino acids. CDR1 and CDR2 (germline): MNHEY, SVGEGT. CDR3 region: CASRSTGISYEQYF. CDR3 DNA sequence: TGTGCCAGCAGATCGACAGGGATCTCCTACGAGCAGTACTTC.

The J gene is TRBJ2-6, the V gene TRBV7-3; D tentatively reads TRBD1 or TRBD2 (6 bases each). Trimming pared 5 bases from V and 0 bases from J, leaving 17 bases between. The CDR3 sequence is 18 residues long. Germline lookup yields CDR1 SGHTA and CDR2 FQGTGA. The CDR3 spells CASSLRPGDFSGANVLTF. Here the CDR3 DNA reads TGTGCCAGCAGCCTTAGGCCAGGGGACTTCTCTGGGGCCAACGTCCTGACTTTC.

In its sample, this clonotype was seen a few times. CDR3 nucleotide sequence: TGCGCCAGCAGTGTCCATGGAGGTTTCGAGCAGTTCTTC. The encoded protein is CASSVHGGFEQFF. The rearrangement links TRBV10-2 to TRBJ2-1, with D perhaps TRBD2 (5 bases). Trimming removed 4 bases from V and 10 bases from J, with 14 bases in between. Germline assignment: CDR1 WSHSY and CDR2 SAAADI. The CDR3 length is 13 residues.

On this clonotype itself: A single base separates this from a much larger clone, so it may be a read error. J is TRBJ2-7 and V is TRBV20-1; 8 bases align to TRBD2. Germline CDR1 DFQATT, CDR2 SNEGSKA (reference sequence). The trim removed 6 bases at V and 2 bases at J, leaving 6 bases unmatched. The CDR3 is 13 amino acids. The CDR3 protein is CSAMPGLAYEQYF. DNA of the CDR3: TGCAGTGCCATGCCGGGACTAGCCTACGAGCAGTACTTC.

The chain links TRBV25-1 to TRBJ2-1; the D call may be TRBD1 or TRBD2 (6 bases each). The J call may be faulty, since TRBJ2-7 better matches the DNA end. CDR1 MGHDK and CDR2 SYGVNS come from the germline V gene. This CDR3 spans 13 amino acids. CDR3 region: CASSPGGDNEQYF. CDR3 coding DNA: TGTGCCAGCAGCCCAGGAGGGGACAATGAGCAGTACTTC.

This clonotype was seen repeatedly, ten times or more. The CDR3 here is CASRPGTGAEKITDTQYF. The DNA of the CDR3 is TGTGCCAGCAGGCCCGGGACGGGTGCCGAAAAAATCACAGATACGCAGTATTTT. The genes are TRBV12-3 or TRBV12-4 and TRBJ2-3; D may be TRBD1 or TRBD2 (5 bases each). Trimming pared 6 bases from V and 2 bases from J, leaving 24 bases between. The CDR3 runs to 18 residues.

With respect to this clonotype: With a much larger clone just one base away, this may be a read error. The chain is built from TRBV12-3 or TRBV12-4 and TRBJ1-5, with unresolved D. The CDR3 has 14 amino acids. Trimming shortened V by 3 bases and J by 1 base, and 7 bases separated the two germline ends. The chain's CDR3 is CASSLEESNQPQHF. The CDR3 DNA reads TGTGCCAGCAGTTTGGAGGAAAGCAATCAGCCCCAGCATTTT.

V usage is TRBV12-3 or TRBV12-4 and J usage is TRBJ2-1; 16 positions agree with TRBD2. The CDR3 consists of 17 residues. J gave up 4 bases and V 6 bases, and 6 bases lay outside the gene matches. The CDR3 loop is CASRVGTSGRAYNEQFF. CDR3 in DNA: TGTGCCAGCAGGGTTGGGACTAGCGGGAGGGCTTACAATGAGCAGTTCTTC.

This clonotype showed up many times. The chain is built from TRBV28 and TRBJ2-5; D is ambiguous. The V end lost 2 bases, the J end lost 8 bases, and 9 bases lay between the germline ends. Germline V gives CDR1 MDHEN, CDR2 SYDVKM. The length of the CDR3 is 12 residues. The CDR3 spells CASSLPGSTQYF. DNA of the CDR3: TGTGCCAGCAGTTTACCAGGCAGTACCCAGTACTTC.

This clonotype was seen repeatedly, ten times or more. DNA of the CDR3: TGTGCCAGCAGCCTGACAGGGATAAGTGAGCAGTTCTTC. Its translation: CASSLTGISEQFF. The chain uses TRBV3-1 and TRBJ2-1; 7 bases fit TRBD1. The germline V gene encodes CDR1 LGHDT and CDR2 YNNKEL (reference sequence). V lost 4 bases and J lost 9; bases outside the gene matches: 6. The CDR3 extends over 13 amino acids.